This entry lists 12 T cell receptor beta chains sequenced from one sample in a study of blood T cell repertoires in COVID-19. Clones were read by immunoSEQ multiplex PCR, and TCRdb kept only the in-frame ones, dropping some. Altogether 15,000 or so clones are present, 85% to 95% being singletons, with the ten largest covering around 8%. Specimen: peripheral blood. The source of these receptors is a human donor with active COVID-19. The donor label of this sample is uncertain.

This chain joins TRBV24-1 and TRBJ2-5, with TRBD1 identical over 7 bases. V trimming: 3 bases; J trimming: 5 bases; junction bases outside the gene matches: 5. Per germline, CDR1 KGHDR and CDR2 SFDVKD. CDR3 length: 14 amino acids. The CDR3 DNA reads TGTGCCACCAGTGATGCACAGGGGAGTGAGACCCAGTACTTC. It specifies CATSDAQGSETQYF.

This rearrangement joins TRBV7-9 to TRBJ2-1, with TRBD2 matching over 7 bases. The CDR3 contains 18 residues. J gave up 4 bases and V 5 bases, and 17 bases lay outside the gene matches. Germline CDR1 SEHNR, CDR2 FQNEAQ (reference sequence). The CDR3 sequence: CASSPTRAGTNQYNEQFF. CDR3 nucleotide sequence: TGTGCCAGCAGCCCTACACGCGCCGGGACTAACCAATACAATGAGCAGTTCTTC.

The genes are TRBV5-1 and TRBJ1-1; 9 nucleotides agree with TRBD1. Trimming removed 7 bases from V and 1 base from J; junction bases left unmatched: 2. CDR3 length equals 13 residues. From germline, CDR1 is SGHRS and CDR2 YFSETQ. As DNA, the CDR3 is TGCGCCAGCGCGACAGGGGGGAACACTGAAGCTTTCTTT. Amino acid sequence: CASATGGNTEAFF. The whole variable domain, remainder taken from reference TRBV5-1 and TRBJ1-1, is KAGVTQTPRYLIKTRGQQVTLSCSPISGHRSVSWYQQTPGQGLQFLFEYFSETQRNKGNFPGRFSGRQFSNSRSEMNVSTLELGDSALYLCASATGGNTEAFFGQGTRLTVV.

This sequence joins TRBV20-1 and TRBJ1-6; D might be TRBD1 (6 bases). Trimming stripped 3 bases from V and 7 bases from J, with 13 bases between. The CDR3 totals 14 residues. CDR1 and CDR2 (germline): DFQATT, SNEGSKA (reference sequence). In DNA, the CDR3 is TGCAGTGCTAGTATCACAGGGATGAATTCACCCCTCCACTTT. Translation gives CSASITGMNSPLHF.

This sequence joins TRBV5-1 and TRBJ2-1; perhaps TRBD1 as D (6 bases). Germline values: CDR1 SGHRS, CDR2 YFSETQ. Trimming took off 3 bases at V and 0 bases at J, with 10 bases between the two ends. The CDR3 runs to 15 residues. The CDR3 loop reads CASSSRTVSYNEQFF. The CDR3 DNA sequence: TGCGCCAGCAGCTCACGGACAGTCTCCTACAATGAGCAGTTCTTC.

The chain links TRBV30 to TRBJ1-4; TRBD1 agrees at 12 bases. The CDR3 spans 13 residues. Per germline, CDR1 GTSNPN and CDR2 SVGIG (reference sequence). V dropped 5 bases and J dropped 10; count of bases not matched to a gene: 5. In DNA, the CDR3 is TGTGCCTGGGGGGACAGGGGGCGAGGAAAACTGTTTTTT. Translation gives CAWGDRGRGKLFF.

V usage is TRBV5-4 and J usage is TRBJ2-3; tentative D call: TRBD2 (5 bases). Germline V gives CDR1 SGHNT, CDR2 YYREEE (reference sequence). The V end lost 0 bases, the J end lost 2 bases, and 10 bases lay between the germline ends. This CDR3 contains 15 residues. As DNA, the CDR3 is TGTGCCAGCAGCTTGGCAGTGACTAACACAGATACGCAGTATTTT. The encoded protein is CASSLAVTNTDTQYF.

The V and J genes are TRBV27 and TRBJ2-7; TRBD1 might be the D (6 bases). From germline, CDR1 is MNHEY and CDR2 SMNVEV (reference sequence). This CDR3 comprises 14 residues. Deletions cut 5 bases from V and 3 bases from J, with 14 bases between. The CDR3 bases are TGTGCCAGCAGTCCGGGACAATCCCTCTACGAGCAGTACTTC. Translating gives CASSPGQSLYEQYF.

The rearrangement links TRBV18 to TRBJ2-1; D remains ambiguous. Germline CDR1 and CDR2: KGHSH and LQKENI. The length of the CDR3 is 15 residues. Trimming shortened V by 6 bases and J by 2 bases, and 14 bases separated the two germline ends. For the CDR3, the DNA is TGTGCCAGCTCCCCAACTGCAGGAACCTACAATGAGCAGTTCTTC. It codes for CASSPTAGTYNEQFF.

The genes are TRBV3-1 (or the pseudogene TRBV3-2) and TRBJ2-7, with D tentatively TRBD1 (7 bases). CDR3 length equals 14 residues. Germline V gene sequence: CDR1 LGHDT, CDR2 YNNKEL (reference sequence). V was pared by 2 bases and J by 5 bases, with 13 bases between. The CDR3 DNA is TGTGCCAGCAGCCAATTGTCAGGGGGGAACGAGCAGTACTTC. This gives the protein CASSQLSGGNEQYF.

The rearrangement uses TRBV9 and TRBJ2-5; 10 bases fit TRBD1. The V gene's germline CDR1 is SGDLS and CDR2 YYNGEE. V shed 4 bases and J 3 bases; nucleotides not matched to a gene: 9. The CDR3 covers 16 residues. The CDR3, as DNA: TGTGCCAGCAGCAATACCGGGACAGGGGTTAAAGAGACCCAGTACTTC. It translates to CASSNTGTGVKETQYF.

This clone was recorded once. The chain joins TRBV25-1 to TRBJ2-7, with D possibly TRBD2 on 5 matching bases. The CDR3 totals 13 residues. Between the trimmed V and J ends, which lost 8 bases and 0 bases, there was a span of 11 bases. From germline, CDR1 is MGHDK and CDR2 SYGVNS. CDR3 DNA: TGTGCCAGCGGCCGAGGGAGCTCCTACGAGCAGTACTTC. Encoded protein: CASGRGSSYEQYF.